A single sample gave rise to the 4 T cell receptor beta chains below, sequenced in a study of blood T cell repertoires in COVID-19. Profiling relied on immunoSEQ multiplex PCR, and the TCRdb table lists in-frame clones only, not all of them. Of 85,000 to 90,000 clones listed, around 85% are singletons. The sample consisted of peripheral blood. Source of these receptors: a man in his 70s with acute or convalescent COVID-19.

This chain connects TRBV5-1 to TRBJ2-5; TRBD1 matches at 11 bases. CDR3 length: 16 residues. Germline CDR1 SGHRS, CDR2 YFSETQ. Unmatched junction bases numbered 9, after V lost 3 bases and J lost 5 bases. The CDR3 coding sequence is TGCGCCAGCAGCTCAACCGGACAGGGGGCCATCGAGACCCAGTACTTC. Translation gives CASSSTGQGAIETQYF.

This clone has only one observation. The chain joins TRBV28 to TRBJ2-3, with a possible D match to TRBD1 (5 bases). This CDR3 is 15 amino acids long. Trimming left V 5 bases short and J 7 bases short, with 19 bases between. Germline CDR1 MDHEN, CDR2 SYDVKM. The CDR3 DNA reads TGTGCCAGCAGTCAGGGTGGGGCGGCCGGAAATACGCAGTATTTT. The encoded protein is CASSQGGAAGNTQYF.

The J gene is TRBJ2-7, the V gene TRBV3-1 (or the pseudogene TRBV3-2); D gene unclear. Germline assignment: CDR1 LGHDT and CDR2 YNNKEL (reference sequence). The CDR3 has 14 amino acids. Between the trimmed V and J ends, which lost 3 bases and 0 bases, there was a span of 9 bases. The CDR3, as DNA: TGTGCCAGCAGCCAGACGAGGAGCTCCTACGAGCAGTACTTC. This gives the protein CASSQTRSSYEQYF.

This clone showed up just once. This sequence joins TRBV7-8 and TRBJ2-3, with 7 bases that match TRBD1. The trim removed 5 bases at V and 0 bases at J, leaving 8 bases unmatched. Germline CDR1 and CDR2: SGHVS and FQNEAQ. This CDR3 has 16 amino acids. In DNA form, the CDR3 reads TGTGCCAGCAGCCCAGACAGGGCATTCAGCACAGATACGCAGTATTTT. This sequence encodes CASSPDRAFSTDTQYF.